This T cell receptor beta chain was identified during a study of T cell responses to AZD1222 COVID-19 vaccine. J lost 2 bases, V lost 3 bases, and 12 bases had no gene match. Germline CDR1 reads MDHEN; CDR2 reads SYDVKM. This CDR3 has 18 amino acids. For this clone: No antigen is known for it.

Study outcomes and limitations: Donors in the cohort were predominantly white British and more often female, and clonal diversity was possibly underestimated. Vaccine-associated CD4 TCRs spanned spike, dominant at 160-218 and 743-854. The reported proportion of spike-specific TCRs targeting unmutated variant regions was nearly half.

Using immunoSEQ multiplex PCR, the repertoire was profiled, and TCRdb retains in-frame clones only, with some absent. The data hold approximately 150,000 clones, with more than 70% observed a single time. The J gene is TRBJ2-2, the V gene TRBV28; 7 bases align to TRBD2. The sample consisted of peripheral blood, taken 28 days after the second AZD1222 dose. The receptor's source is an adult who received the AZD1222 COVID-19 vaccine. CDR3 sequence reads: CASSFGGSAGLNTGELFF. Here the CDR3 DNA reads TGTGCCAGCAGTTTCGGAGGGTCAGCGGGATTAAACACCGGGGAGCTGTTTTTT.